Listed below are T cell receptor beta chains from one sample, sequenced in a study of immune evolution from preneoplasia to lung adenocarcinoma. Measured with immunoSEQ multiplex PCR; TCRdb has only the in-frame clones, and not every one. The table has thousands of clones, about 83% seen once. Material: FFPE lung adenocarcinoma in situ tissue. These receptors all stem from a person aged 70 to 85 with lung adenocarcinoma. CDR3s include the opening cysteine and the closing phenylalanine or tryptophan. Fields, in order: clone size, J gene, D gene, V gene, CDR3 DNA, CDR3 protein. A D gene is named only where the DNA matches it firmly. Not every row has a clone size; where given, it reads once, few, many or a size class.

abundance: NA; j_gene: TRBJ2-7; d_gene: NA; v_gene: TRBV10-3; CDR3nt: TGTGCCATCAGGGAAGGGGGGCAGACGAGGTACGAGCAGTACTTC; CDR3aa: CAIREGGQTRYEQYF
abundance: once; j_gene: TRBJ2-1; d_gene: NA; v_gene: TRBV6-6; CDR3nt: TGTGCCAGCAGTTACTCTTTAAGCGAGCAGTTCTTC; CDR3aa: CASSYSLSEQFF
abundance: NA; j_gene: TRBJ2-1; d_gene: NA; v_gene: TRBV28; CDR3nt: TGTGCCAGCAGTTTCCAAACGGTCAATGAGCAGTTCTTC; CDR3aa: CASSFQTVNEQFF
abundance: NA; j_gene: TRBJ2-7; d_gene: NA; v_gene: TRBV5-1; CDR3nt: TGCGCCAGCAGCTTGGGGCAGGTGGACGATGAGCAGTACTTC; CDR3aa: CASSLGQVDDEQYF
abundance: NA; j_gene: TRBJ1-1; d_gene: TRBD1; v_gene: TRBV5-6; CDR3nt: TGTGCCAGCAGCCGACCGAGAGTGACAGGGGGCGATACTGAAGCTTTCTTT; CDR3aa: CASSRPRVTGGDTEAFF
abundance: NA; j_gene: TRBJ2-1; d_gene: TRBD2; v_gene: TRBV11-2; CDR3nt: TGTGCCACGACCAAGACTAGCGGGAGTAATGAGCAGTTCTTC; CDR3aa: CATTKTSGSNEQFF
abundance: NA; j_gene: TRBJ2-1; d_gene: TRBD2; v_gene: TRBV12-5; CDR3nt: TGTGCTAGTGGTTCATCGGGAGGTTACAATGAGCAGTTCTTC; CDR3aa: CASGSSGGYNEQFF
abundance: NA; j_gene: TRBJ2-1; d_gene: TRBD2; v_gene: TRBV7-6; CDR3nt: TGTGCCAGCAGCTCCATAGCGGGAGTTGAGCAGTTCTTC; CDR3aa: CASSSIAGVEQFF
abundance: NA; j_gene: TRBJ2-7; d_gene: NA; v_gene: TRBV27; CDR3nt: TGTGCCAGCAGCCACCTTTCGCGCGAGCAGTACTTC; CDR3aa: CASSHLSREQYF
abundance: NA; j_gene: TRBJ2-5; d_gene: NA; v_gene: TRBV4-2; CDR3nt: TGTGCCAGCAGCCAGGGGGGGCTAGAGGGTTCTAAATGGAGGGAGACCCAGTACTTC; CDR3aa: CASSQGGLEGSKWRETQYF
abundance: NA; j_gene: TRBJ2-1; d_gene: NA; v_gene: TRBV11-1; CDR3nt: TGTGCCAGCAGCTTCGGTCTAGAAAGCAGGCAGTTCTTC; CDR3aa: CASSFGLESRQFF
abundance: once; j_gene: TRBJ1-1; d_gene: TRBD1; v_gene: TRBV19; CDR3nt: TGTGCCAGTAGTATAGGGACAGGGGTGGCCACTGAAGCTTTCTTT; CDR3aa: CASSIGTGVATEAFF
abundance: few; j_gene: TRBJ2-2; d_gene: TRBD1; v_gene: TRBV5-8; CDR3nt: TGTGCCAGCAGCCTTACAGGGGCCGGGAACACCGGGGAGCTGTTTTTT; CDR3aa: CASSLTGAGNTGELFF